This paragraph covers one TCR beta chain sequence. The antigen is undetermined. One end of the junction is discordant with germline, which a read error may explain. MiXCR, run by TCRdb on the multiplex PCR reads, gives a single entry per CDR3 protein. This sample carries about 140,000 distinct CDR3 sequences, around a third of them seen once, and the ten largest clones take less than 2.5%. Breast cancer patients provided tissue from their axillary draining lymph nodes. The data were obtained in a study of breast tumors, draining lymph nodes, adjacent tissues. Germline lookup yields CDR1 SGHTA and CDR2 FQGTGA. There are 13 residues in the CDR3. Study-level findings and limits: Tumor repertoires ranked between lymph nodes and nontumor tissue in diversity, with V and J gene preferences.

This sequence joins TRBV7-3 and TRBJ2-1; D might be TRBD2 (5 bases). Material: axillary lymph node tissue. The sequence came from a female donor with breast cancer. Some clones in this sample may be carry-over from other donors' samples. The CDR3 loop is CASSPTGSNEQFF. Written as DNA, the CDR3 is TGCGCCAGCAGCCCGACGGGGAGCAATGAGCAGTTCTTC. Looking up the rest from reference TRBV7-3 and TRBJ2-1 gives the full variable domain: GAGVSQTPSNKVTEKGKYVELRCDPISGHTALYWYRQSLGQGPEFLIYFQGTGAADDSGLPNDRFFAVRPEGSVSTLKIQRTERGDSAVYLCASSPTGSNEQFFGPGTRLTVL.